This T cell receptor (beta chain) was profiled in a study of shared clonotypes between healthy human individuals. The V gene end was trimmed by 0 bases and the J gene end by 2 bases; junction bases not matched to a gene: 4. CDR1 and CDR2 (germline): SGHRS, YFSETQ. The CDR3 runs to 15 residues. General study findings and limits: Blood alone was sampled, and tissue repertoires likely differ. When naive CD4 clonotypes were compared across a few donors, 4% to 5.5% were shared. Generally, estimated richness proved larger in naive subsets than it did in memory subsets.

The authors distributed each subset's genomic DNA evenly over several immunoSEQ plates. TCRdb's table, derived via immunoSEQ multiplex PCR, lists solely in-frame clones and lacks some. Of 1,400,000 or so clones listed, roughly 98.5% are singletons. As for this clone: Its antigen is as yet unknown. Other DNA sequences of this sample code for an identical CDR3.

The rearrangement joins TRBV5-1 to TRBJ2-5, with 7 bases fitting TRBD1. Specimen: naive CD4+ T cells sorted from blood. The subset: CD45RA+ positively selected. This clonotype was obtained from a young man in good health. The CDR3 DNA reads TGCGCCAGCAGCTTGGTAGGGGACAGACAAGAGACCCAGTACTTC. It is translated as CASSLVGDRQETQYF.